These 25 T cell receptor beta chains share one sample of origin, sequenced in a study of T-cell reconstitution after alpha-beta-depleted transplantation in children. Unique molecular identifiers were used to barcode this TCRbeta library. TCRdb re-derived calls from the PCR reads in MiXCR, one entry per CDR3 protein. The table includes about 300,000 distinct CDR3 sequences, about 9.5% detected once. The specimen was PBMCs, collected before TCRalphabeta/CD19-depleted stem cell transplant. Every receptor here comes from a boy in the first two years of life with acute myeloid leukemia, due to receive a stem cell transplant.

This clonotype was counted ten times or more. V is TRBV28 and J is TRBJ2-1; 15 nucleotides agree with TRBD2. The V and J ends lost 5 bases and 1 base, in that order; junction bases with no gene match: 9. This CDR3 is 19 amino acids long. Germline CDR1 is MDHEN and CDR2 is SYDVKM. CDR3 amino acids: CASSIYGLAGGASYNEQFF. CDR3 sequence (DNA): TGTGCCAGCAGTATATACGGACTAGCGGGAGGGGCTTCCTACAATGAGCAGTTCTTC.

This clonotype was counted at least ten times. This rearrangement joins TRBV20-1 to TRBJ2-4; TRBD2 agrees at 11 bases. This CDR3 is 15 amino acids long. Germline lookup yields CDR1 DFQATT and CDR2 SNEGSKA (reference sequence). V dropped 1 base and J dropped 5; count of bases not matched to a gene: 4. CDR3 nucleotides: TGCAGTGCTAGAGTAGCGGGAGGGCGGCAAAACATTCAGTACTTC. This sequence encodes CSARVAGGRQNIQYF.

This clonotype occurred a few times. CDR3 in amino acids: CASTPGGTGYNEQYF. The CDR3, as DNA: TGTGCCAGTACTCCAGGCGGGACAGGGTACAACGAGCAGTACTTC. This sequence joins TRBV19 and TRBJ2-7; TRBD1 agrees at 9 bases. This CDR3 has 15 amino acids. The germline V gene has CDR1 LNHDA and CDR2 SQIVND (reference sequence). V lost 7 bases and J lost 5; bases outside the gene matches: 12.

This clonotype has at least ten counts. V gene TRBV28 combines with J gene TRBJ2-6; D unresolved. Germline CDR1 MDHEN, CDR2 SYDVKM. Between the trimmed V and J ends, which lost 3 bases and 0 bases, there was a span of 6 bases. The CDR3 runs to 15 residues. This chain's CDR3 is CASSFPSSGANVLTF. The CDR3 DNA follows: TGTGCCAGCAGTTTCCCCTCCTCTGGGGCCAACGTCCTGACTTTC.

In its sample, this clonotype was seen many times. The chain combines TRBV12-3 or TRBV12-4 with TRBJ2-1; no definite D call. V was cut by 8 bases and J by 5 bases, with 10 bases left in between. The CDR3 covers 12 residues. CDR3 loop: CASLNLDNEQFF. Here the CDR3 DNA reads TGTGCCAGCCTAAATCTTGACAATGAGCAGTTCTTC.

This clonotype was picked up many times. The genes are TRBV28 and TRBJ2-2; D not resolved. There are 15 residues in the CDR3. Trimming took 1 base from V and 3 from J, leaving 9 bases between them. In germline, CDR1 is MDHEN, CDR2 SYDVKM. As DNA, the CDR3 is TGTGCCAGCAGTTTATTGGGCCGGGACACCGGGGAGCTGTTTTTT. Translating it yields CASSLLGRDTGELFF.

This clonotype was detected many times. This rearrangement joins TRBV20-1 to TRBJ2-3; no firm D call. V lost 5 bases and J 2 bases, leaving 11 bases between the germline ends. Per germline, CDR1 DFQATT and CDR2 SNEGSKA (reference sequence). This CDR3 spans 13 amino acids. In nucleotides, the CDR3 is TGCAGTGCTGGCAGTTCTTTCACAGATACGCAGTATTTT. This translates into CSAGSSFTDTQYF.

This clonotype was recorded many times. The chain recombines TRBV27 with TRBJ1-5; 10 bases are shared with TRBD1. The germline V gene has CDR1 MNHEY and CDR2 SMNVEV (reference sequence). This CDR3 is built from 15 residues. V lost 5 bases, J lost 2 bases, and 3 bases stayed unmatched. The CDR3 DNA follows: TGTGCCAGCAGTGTCGGGACAGGGGGCAATCAGCCCCAGCATTTT. Translated: CASSVGTGGNQPQHF.

This clonotype has a handful of counts. This rearrangement joins TRBV15 to TRBJ2-4; 9 bases match TRBD2. J was trimmed by 2 bases and V by 0 bases; bases with no gene match: 11. From germline, CDR1 is LNHNV and CDR2 YYDKDF (reference sequence). CDR3 length equals 19 residues. CDR3 region: CATSRDGFEGTSTKNIQYF. The DNA for the CDR3 is TGTGCCACCAGCAGAGATGGTTTCGAAGGGACTAGCACCAAAAACATTCAGTACTTC.

This clonotype was recorded at least ten times. The chain carries TRBV6-1 and TRBJ2-5; 11 bases match TRBD2. The CDR3 contains 16 residues. Per the germline V gene, CDR1 is MNHNS and CDR2 is SASEGT. J gave up 6 bases and V 5 bases, and 11 bases lay outside the gene matches. The CDR3 DNA follows: TGTGCCAGCAGTCGATTAACTAGCGGGAGTATAAAGACCCAGTACTTC. This gives the protein CASSRLTSGSIKTQYF.

This rearrangement joins TRBV5-4 to TRBJ2-7; 7 bases align to TRBD1. CDR1 SGHNT and CDR2 YYREEE come from the germline V gene (reference sequence). The CDR3 is 14 amino acids. The junction had 3 bases not matched to a gene; V was cut back by 0 bases and J by 3 bases. CDR3 in amino acids: CASSLDRQGYEQYF. In DNA, the CDR3 is TGTGCCAGCAGCTTGGACCGACAGGGCTACGAGCAGTACTTC.

This clonotype was observed many times. The chain links TRBV7-3 to TRBJ2-3; D ambiguous. Trimming removed 1 base from V and 4 bases from J, with 6 bases in between. The CDR3 extends over 13 amino acids. Per germline, CDR1 SGHTA and CDR2 FQGTGA. The CDR3 region is CASSLITPDTQYF. In DNA, the CDR3 is TGTGCCAGCAGCTTAATAACCCCAGATACGCAGTATTTT.

The chain combines TRBV19 with TRBJ2-5; no clear D gene. CDR1 is LNHDA, CDR2 SQIVND, per germline (reference sequence). The CDR3 runs to 13 residues. The V gene lost 7 bases and the J gene lost 4 bases, with 13 bases spanning the gap. The CDR3 coding sequence is TGTGCCAGTAAGGACCTTTGGGGAGAGACCCAGTACTTC. Translating gives CASKDLWGETQYF.

The CDR3 loop reads CASSKLAVDYEQYF. CDR3 sequence (DNA): TGTGCCAGCAGTAAACTAGCGGTGGACTACGAGCAGTACTTC. The gene calls are TRBV27 and TRBJ2-7; TRBD2 matches 8 bases. The junction had 6 bases not matched to a gene; V was cut back by 5 bases and J by 3 bases. The CDR3 has 14 residues. Looked up from germline, CDR1 is MNHEY and CDR2 is SMNVEV (reference sequence).

This clonotype was observed many times. This rearrangement joins TRBV7-2 to TRBJ2-3, with a possible D match to TRBD2 (5 bases). V was trimmed by 7 bases and J by 0 bases, leaving 11 bases between them. The CDR3 spans 14 residues. Germline loops: CDR1 SGHTA, CDR2 FQGNSA. CDR3: CASKVERSTDTQYF. CDR3 DNA: TGTGCCAGCAAGGTGGAGCGGAGCACAGATACGCAGTATTTT.

This chain links TRBV29-1 with TRBJ2-1, with TRBD2 matching over 12 bases. The germline gives CDR1 SQVTM, CDR2 ANQGSEA. The V gene end was trimmed by 6 bases and the J gene end by 10 bases; junction bases not matched to a gene: 10. This CDR3 comprises 14 residues. The CDR3 DNA reads as TGCAGCGTCCGGGGACTAGCGGGCCCCTCCGAGCAGTTCTTC. Amino acid sequence: CSVRGLAGPSEQFF.

This clonotype has at least ten counts. The genes are TRBV20-1 and TRBJ1-5; no reliable D call. Trimming stripped 5 bases from V and 11 bases from J, with 13 bases between. CDR1 is DFQATT, CDR2 SNEGSKA, per germline (reference sequence). The CDR3 length is 11 residues. The CDR3 DNA sequence: TGCAGTGCTCGCGAGGACGGGGCCCAGCATTTT. It encodes CSAREDGAQHF.

This clonotype was seen many times. The chain uses TRBV7-2 and TRBJ2-5, with 12 bases lining up with TRBD2. Trimming removed 3 bases from V and 4 bases from J; junction bases left unmatched: 6. The germline V gene encodes CDR1 SGHTA and CDR2 FQGNSA. CDR3 size: 16 residues. This chain's CDR3 is CASSLASGRAAETQYF. In DNA form, the CDR3 reads TGTGCCAGCAGCTTGGCTAGCGGGAGGGCCGCAGAGACCCAGTACTTC.

This clonotype was counted many times. The chain couples TRBV20-1 to TRBJ2-6; possible D gene TRBD1, 5 bases. V was clipped by 1 base and J by 0 bases, with 7 bases between them. CDR3 size: 15 residues. CDR1 DFQATT and CDR2 SNEGSKA come from the germline V gene (reference sequence). CDR3 coding DNA: TGCAGTGCTAGAGTCAGGGTCTCTGGGGCCAACGTCCTGACTTTC. It translates to CSARVRVSGANVLTF.

This clonotype was found many times. This chain links TRBV5-1 with TRBJ2-1, with D maybe TRBD1 (6 bases). Trimming removed 0 bases from V and 5 bases from J, with 12 bases in between. CDR1 SGHRS and CDR2 YFSETQ come from the germline V gene. This CDR3 contains 15 residues. CDR3 bases: TGCGCCAGCAGCTTGGCCGGTAGGGACAACAATGAGCAGTTCTTC. Translation: CASSLAGRDNNEQFF.

Concerning this clonotype itself: A much larger clone lies one base from this, so it may be a read error. This sequence joins TRBV12-3 or TRBV12-4 and TRBJ2-4; 7 nucleotides match TRBD1. The CDR3 has 18 residues. CDR3 loop: CASSYGTALPRKGDIQNF. The CDR3 DNA follows: TGTGCCAGCAGTTACGGGACAGCCCTCCCCCGTAAGGGAGACATTCAGAACTTC.

At least ten counts were recorded for this clonotype. This chain uses TRBV28 with TRBJ2-6, with a weak D call TRBD1 (6 bases). This CDR3 contains 13 residues. The germline gives CDR1 MDHEN, CDR2 SYDVKM. The V end lost 9 bases, the J end lost 4 bases, and 10 bases lay between the germline ends. CDR3 sequence reads: CASNRAGANVLTF. CDR3 nucleotide sequence: TGTGCCAGTAACAGGGCCGGGGCCAACGTCCTGACTTTC.

This clonotype has at least ten counts. The chain employs TRBV6-2 or TRBV6-3 and TRBJ2-7; TRBD1 matches 7 bases. Germline V gene sequence: CDR1 MNHEY, CDR2 SVGEGT. J gave up 0 bases and V 2 bases, and 13 bases lay outside the gene matches. The length of the CDR3 is 18 residues. CDR3 nucleotide sequence: TGTGCCAGCAGTTACCCTCCCCGTTGGGGGACAGCCTCCTACGAGCAGTACTTC. Translating gives CASSYPPRWGTASYEQYF.

This clonotype came up many times. The chain links TRBV11-3 to TRBJ2-3, with D possibly matching TRBD2 (6 bases). Germline V CDR1 and CDR2: SGHNT, YENEEA. This CDR3 has 18 residues. The V and J ends lost 0 bases and 2 bases respectively, with 18 bases between them. As DNA, the CDR3 is TGTGCCAGCAGCTTAGATGCCCCTGGGGGAGGAACCACAGATACGCAGTATTTT. Amino acid sequence: CASSLDAPGGGTTDTQYF.

This clonotype was seen many times. V and J are TRBV12-5 and TRBJ2-7; no firm D call. Germline V gene lookup returns CDR1 LGHNT and CDR2 FRNRAP. This CDR3 spans 12 amino acids. Between the trimmed V and J ends, which lost 0 bases and 5 bases, there was a span of 5 bases. The CDR3 region is CASGLVQDEQYF. The CDR3, as DNA: TGTGCTAGTGGTTTGGTACAAGACGAGCAGTACTTC.